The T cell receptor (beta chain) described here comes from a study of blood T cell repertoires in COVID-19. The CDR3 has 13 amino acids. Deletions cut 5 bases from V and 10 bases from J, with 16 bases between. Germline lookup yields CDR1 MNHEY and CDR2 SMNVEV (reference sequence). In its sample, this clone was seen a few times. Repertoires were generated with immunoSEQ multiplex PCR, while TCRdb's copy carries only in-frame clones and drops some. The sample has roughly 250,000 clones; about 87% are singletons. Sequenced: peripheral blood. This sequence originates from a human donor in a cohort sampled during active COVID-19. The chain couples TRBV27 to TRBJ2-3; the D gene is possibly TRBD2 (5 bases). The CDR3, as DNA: TGTGCCAGCAGTCAGAAGTCTAGCTCCCCGCAGTATTTT. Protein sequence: CASSQKSSSPQYF.